What follows are 19 T cell receptor beta chains derived from one specimen sequenced in a study of blood T cell repertoires in COVID-19. The data were produced by immunoSEQ multiplex PCR, yet TCRdb's version contains in-frame clones alone and is incomplete. This sample has about 130,000 clones, with just under 85% found just once. The specimen sequenced was peripheral blood. The receptors here all came from a woman of 80 years or more with acute or convalescent COVID-19.

This clone was detected once. This sequence joins TRBV3-1 (or the pseudogene TRBV3-2) and TRBJ2-3; D may be TRBD2 (7 bases). The ends were cut back, 1 base at V and 5 bases at J, with 19 bases in the middle. This CDR3 is built from 17 residues. The V gene's germline CDR1 is LGHDT and CDR2 YNNKEL (reference sequence). CDR3 sequence reads: CASSQVGGPDSVDTQYF. The CDR3 nucleotides read TGTGCCAGCAGCCAAGTGGGGGGGCCGGATTCCGTAGATACGCAGTATTTT.

V is TRBV6-5 and J is TRBJ1-5, with 7 bases that match TRBD1. J was trimmed by 6 bases and V by 6 bases; bases with no gene match: 8. The CDR3 has 14 amino acids. Germline lookup yields CDR1 MNHEY and CDR2 SVGAGI. The CDR3 region is CASRLTGAAQPQHF. DNA for the CDR3: TGTGCCAGCAGATTAACAGGGGCGGCTCAGCCCCAGCATTTT.

This clone has just a few counts. The rearrangement links TRBV9 to TRBJ1-1; possible D gene TRBD1, 6 bases. Germline values: CDR1 SGDLS, CDR2 YYNGEE. This CDR3 spans 13 amino acids. Between the trimmed V and J ends, which lost 0 bases and 12 bases, there was a span of 15 bases. The CDR3 bases are TGTGCCAGCAGCGTAGAGACAGGATCCAAATCTTTCTTT. Translated: CASSVETGSKSFF.

This clone was counted a few times. The chain couples TRBV7-9 to TRBJ2-7, with a tentative D call TRBD2 (6 bases). This CDR3 comprises 17 residues. Germline V gene sequence: CDR1 SEHNR, CDR2 FQNEAQ (reference sequence). V was trimmed by 5 bases and J by 2 bases, leaving 22 bases between them. Written as DNA, the CDR3 is TGTGCCAGCAGCCGCCGCGGTAGGACGGGGGTAACCTACGAGCAGTACTTC. This gives the protein CASSRRGRTGVTYEQYF.

Of note for this clone: Other nucleotide sequences in the sample specify the same CDR3. CDR3 protein: CASSQDQGTEAFF. The DNA of the CDR3 is TGTGCCAGCAGCCAAGACCAGGGGACTGAAGCTTTCTTT. The chain carries TRBV3-1 (or the pseudogene TRBV3-2) and TRBJ1-1; D perhaps matches TRBD1 (6 bases). The CDR3 has 13 residues. The ends were cut back, 0 bases at V and 5 bases at J, with 7 bases in the middle. Germline assignment: CDR1 LGHDT and CDR2 YNNKEL (reference sequence).

V usage is TRBV27 and J usage is TRBJ1-6, with a weak D call TRBD1 (6 bases). This CDR3 has 14 amino acids. The V end was cut by 4 bases, the J end by 11 bases, with 15 bases between. Germline V lookup: CDR1 MNHEY, CDR2 SMNVEV (reference sequence). The CDR3 loop reads CASSSRDILTPLHF. Written as DNA, the CDR3 is TGTGCCAGCAGTTCCCGGGACATTTTGACACCCCTCCACTTT.

J is TRBJ1-2 and V is TRBV29-1; 7 positions agree with TRBD1. Germline values: CDR1 SQVTM, CDR2 ANQGSEA. The CDR3 contains 13 residues. J gave up 4 bases and V 4 bases, and 6 bases lay outside the gene matches. The chain's CDR3 is CSVAGGHGYGYTF. The CDR3, as DNA: TGCAGCGTTGCAGGGGGGCACGGCTATGGCTACACCTTC.

The V and J genes are TRBV30 and TRBJ2-3; D possibly corresponds to TRBD1 (5 bases). There are 16 residues in the CDR3. CDR1 is GTSNPN, CDR2 SVGIG, per germline (reference sequence). V was cut by 3 bases and J by 2 bases, with 18 bases left in between. The CDR3 here is CAWSLLQRGTTDTQYF. DNA for the CDR3: TGTGCCTGGAGCCTTTTGCAAAGGGGAACCACAGATACGCAGTATTTT. The variable domain in full, with the rest retrieved from reference TRBV30 and TRBJ2-3, is SQTIHQWPATLVQPVGSPLSLECTVEGTSNPNLYWYRQAAGRGLQLLFYSVGIGQISSEVPQNLSASRPQDRQFILSSKKLLLSDSGFYLCAWSLLQRGTTDTQYFGPGTRLTVL.

This clone appeared once. V is TRBV7-2 and J is TRBJ2-2; D is unresolved. Trimming removed 5 bases at V and 1 base at J, with 8 bases between. Germline V lookup: CDR1 SGHTA, CDR2 FQGNSA. The CDR3 is 14 amino acids. The CDR3 region is CASSQYRNTGELFF. The CDR3 nucleotides read TGTGCCAGCAGCCAGTACAGGAACACCGGGGAGCTGTTTTTT.

The chain employs TRBV2 and TRBJ2-7; D is unresolved. The germline CDR1 and CDR2 sequences are SNHLY and FYNNEI. The CDR3 spans 12 residues. V was cut by 3 bases and J by 3 bases, with 6 bases left in between. The DNA for the CDR3 is TGTGCCAGCAGTGACAGACTCTACGAGCAGTACTTC. Protein product: CASSDRLYEQYF.

The chain recombines TRBV7-3 with TRBJ2-1; 7 bases line up with TRBD1. This CDR3 region has 16 residues. The V segment lost 1 base and the J segment 1 base; nucleotides outside the gene matches: 4. From germline, CDR1 is SGHTA and CDR2 FQGTGA. The CDR3 nucleotides read TGTGCCAGCAGCTTAAATGAGGGGGCGTCCTACAATGAGCAGTTCTTC. Protein sequence: CASSLNEGASYNEQFF.

CDR3 bases: TGCGCCAGCAGCCATCGGACCAGGGACAATGAGCAGTTCTTC. Its protein product is CASSHRTRDNEQFF. This rearrangement joins TRBV4-3 to TRBJ2-1; weak D call: TRBD1 (5 bases). The V end lost 3 bases, the J end lost 5 bases, and 11 bases lay between the germline ends. CDR3 length: 14 residues. From germline, CDR1 is LGHNA and CDR2 YSLEER.

The chain recombines TRBV2 with TRBJ2-5; the D gene is possibly TRBD1 (6 bases). The CDR3 sequence is 12 residues long. Per the germline V gene, CDR1 is SNHLY and CDR2 is FYNNEI. V lost 1 base, J lost 13 bases, and 13 bases lay in between. The CDR3 reads CASSEGTEHTYF. The CDR3, as DNA: TGTGCCAGCAGTGAAGGGACAGAGCACACGTACTTC.

The chain is built from TRBV6-5 and TRBJ2-7; D gene unclear. V was pared by 5 bases and J by 3 bases, with 14 bases between. This CDR3 comprises 14 residues. Germline lookup yields CDR1 MNHEY and CDR2 SVGAGI. CDR3 sequence reads: CASSMESQYYEQYF. The CDR3 DNA reads TGTGCCAGCAGTATGGAGAGCCAATACTACGAGCAGTACTTC.

J is TRBJ1-2 and V is TRBV19; tentatively, D is TRBD1 (5 bases). Per germline, CDR1 LNHDA and CDR2 SQIVND (reference sequence). This CDR3 contains 14 residues. Trimming cost V 5 bases and J 0 bases, with 10 bases left between them. The CDR3 DNA reads TGTGCCAGTAGTCCAGGGATAGCTAACTATGGCTACACCTTC. Its translation is CASSPGIANYGYTF.

The chain combines TRBV7-9 with TRBJ2-5, with unresolved D. Germline CDR1 and CDR2: SEHNR and FQNEAQ (reference sequence). V was cut by 11 bases and J by 2 bases, with 15 bases left in between. The CDR3 is 13 residues long. The DNA of the CDR3 is TGTGCCGGTTTTACGACTGGACAAGAGACCCAGTACTTC. This gives the protein CAGFTTGQETQYF.

The chain links TRBV6-4 to TRBJ1-2, with TRBD1 matching 9 bases. Germline V lookup: CDR1 MRHNA, CDR2 SNTAGT. CDR3 length: 13 amino acids. J gave up 7 bases and V 3 bases, and 3 bases lay outside the gene matches. For the CDR3, the DNA is TGTGCCAGCAGTGAGGTACAGGGGGCTGGCTACACCTTC. Residues: CASSEVQGAGYTF.

The chain's CDR3 is CASTPQTGWDEKLFF. The CDR3 DNA follows: TGTGCCAGTACTCCCCAGACAGGGTGGGATGAAAAACTGTTTTTT. The genes are TRBV19 and TRBJ1-4; TRBD1 aligns across 7 bases. This CDR3 has 15 residues. Trimming removed 7 bases from V and 6 bases from J; junction bases left unmatched: 11. The V gene's germline CDR1 is LNHDA and CDR2 SQIVND (reference sequence).

Concerning this clone: The junction differs from germline at one of its ends, possibly a read error. This sequence joins TRBV7-3 and TRBJ2-3, with TRBD2 as a possible D gene (7 bases). Germline CDR1 reads SGHTA; CDR2 reads FQGTGA. There are 16 residues in the CDR3. As DNA, the CDR3 is TGTGCCGGCAGCTTAAGTAGTGGGGGGGCCGCAGATACGCAGTATTTT. This encodes CAGSLSSGGAADTQYF.